Below, 5 T cell receptor beta chains from the same sample are listed, as sequenced in a study of blood T cell repertoires in COVID-19. Assay used: immunoSEQ multiplex PCR; TCRdb lists only in-frame clones, some missing. The sample comprises under 200,000 clones, about 80% of which are singletons, and around 8.1% rests with the top ten. Sequencing was performed on peripheral blood. The source of these receptors is a man in his 60s with acute or convalescent COVID-19.

This rearrangement joins TRBV29-1 to TRBJ1-2; 7 nucleotides agree with TRBD1. This CDR3 region has 12 residues. V shed 5 bases, J shed 14 bases, and the junction held 14 bases outside the gene matches. Germline CDR1 reads SQVTM; CDR2 reads ANQGSEA. The CDR3 DNA is TGCAGCGTTCGCGGGACAGACGAGATAAGGACCTTC. The encoded protein is CSVRGTDEIRTF.

The rearrangement links TRBV29-1 to TRBJ2-3; D unclear. V lost 0 bases and J 4 bases, leaving 14 bases between the germline ends. The CDR3 is 15 amino acids. Germline V lookup: CDR1 SQVTM, CDR2 ANQGSEA. CDR3 in amino acids: CSVEDPSFISDTQYF. DNA for the CDR3: TGCAGCGTTGAAGATCCCTCTTTTATATCAGATACGCAGTATTTT.

The DNA of the CDR3 is TGTGCCAGCAGCCCCCAACCAGCGGGGGATAATGAGCAGTTCTTC. This codes for CASSPQPAGDNEQFF. The chain uses TRBV7-8 and TRBJ2-1, with TRBD2 matching over 8 bases. The germline CDR1 and CDR2 sequences are SGHVS and FQNEAQ. The CDR3 runs to 15 residues. V trimming: 5 bases; J trimming: 7 bases; junction bases outside the gene matches: 10.

The rearrangement links TRBV6-5 to TRBJ2-7; 8 nucleotides match TRBD1. V lost 4 bases to trimming and J lost 5 bases; unmatched junction nucleotides: 7. The CDR3 loop spans 14 amino acids. Germline CDR1 MNHEY, CDR2 SVGAGI. The CDR3 protein is CASSSRQGIHEQYF. For the CDR3, the DNA is TGTGCCAGCAGTTCTAGACAGGGGATCCACGAGCAGTACTTC.

This clone was detected a few times. The gene calls are TRBV6-5 and TRBJ2-7, with D tentatively TRBD1 (5 bases). The germline V and J ends were trimmed by 7 bases and 4 bases, with 14 bases remaining between them. CDR3 length: 13 residues. Per germline, CDR1 MNHEY and CDR2 SVGAGI. The CDR3 protein is CASTDTLWYEQYF. The CDR3 DNA reads as TGTGCCAGCACGGACACCCTCTGGTACGAGCAGTACTTC.